This T cell receptor beta chain was observed in a study of radiation and T cells in renal cell carcinoma. Overall study: Nephrectomy followed 15 Gy stereotactic body radiation by 4 weeks.

This clone came up a few times. This CDR3 contains 12 residues. Germline V gene sequence: CDR1 MDHEN, CDR2 SYDVKM. V lost 7 bases, J lost 4 bases, and 3 bases stayed unmatched. Produced via immunoSEQ multiplex PCR; TCRdb's table is partial and in-frame only. This table has tens of thousands of clones, just over 85% appearing once. Described time point: blood 2 weeks post-SBRT. This sample's treatment: 15 Gy SBRT to primary tumor, nephrectomy 4 weeks later. This clonotype was sampled from a woman aged 45-60 years with renal cell carcinoma. The chain has TRBV28 and TRBJ1-1, with 7 nucleotides matching TRBD1. This material consisted of blood, taken from a patient whose treatment included radiotherapy and nephrectomy. CDR3 in amino acids: CASMTGSTEAFF. CDR3 DNA: TGTGCCAGCATGACAGGGAGCACTGAAGCTTTCTTT.